These 23 T cell receptor beta chains originate from one sample sequenced in a study of T cells in Graves' hyperthyroidism and ophthalmopathy. TCR beta CDR3 regions were amplified from RNA transcripts. The HTBI primer set served for first-round RT-PCR of the TCR CDR3. In TCRdb, the multiplex PCR reads were re-called with MiXCR into one record per CDR3 protein. The repertoire consists of under 550,000 distinct CDR3 sequences, with 20% occurring once and the leading ten covering approximately 50%. Sequenced sample: blood. The receptors derive from a man aged 40-49 years with Graves' ophthalmopathy.

This clonotype was recorded many times. The rearrangement joins TRBV18 to TRBJ2-7, with 8 bases fitting TRBD1. The CDR3 contains 13 residues. Germline lookup yields CDR1 KGHSH and CDR2 LQKENI. The ends lost 3 bases at V and 9 bases at J; junction bases unmatched: 7. The chain's CDR3 is CASSPLDRGRQYF. In DNA form, the CDR3 reads TGTGCCAGCTCACCCCTAGACAGGGGACGGCAGTACTTC.

This clonotype came up a few times. The chain carries TRBV9 and TRBJ2-5; D ambiguous. This CDR3 is built from 14 residues. The V and J ends lost 0 bases and 5 bases respectively, with 11 bases between them. The germline CDR1 and CDR2 sequences are SGDLS and YYNGEE. Written as DNA, the CDR3 is TGTGCCAGCAGCGTAGGCCGTATGGGGGAGACCCAGTACTTC. It encodes CASSVGRMGETQYF.

Written as DNA, the CDR3 is TGTGCCAGCAGCTTATCCGTCTTGTCGGGACTAGCGGGACCGCGGGGGGAGACCCAGTACTTC. It specifies CASSLSVLSGLAGPRGETQYF. The chain joins TRBV7-8 to TRBJ2-5; 13 bases are shared with TRBD2. In germline, CDR1 is SGHVS, CDR2 FQNEAQ. The V and J ends lost 2 bases and 5 bases, in that order; junction bases with no gene match: 20. The length of the CDR3 is 21 residues. Drawing the rest from reference TRBV7-8 and TRBJ2-5, the complete variable domain is GAGVSQSPRYKVAKRGQDVALRCDPISGHVSLFWYQQALGQGPEFLTYFQNEAQLDKSGLPSDRFFAERPEGSVSTLKIQRTQQEDSAVYLCASSLSVLSGLAGPRGETQYFGPGTRLLVL.

The sample holds many counts of this clonotype. The J gene is TRBJ2-3, the V gene TRBV11-3, with unresolved D. This CDR3 contains 17 residues. With 0 bases removed from V and 5 bases from J, the gap between germline ends came to 18 bases. Germline loops: CDR1 SGHNT, CDR2 YENEEA. For the CDR3, the DNA is TGTGCCAGCAGCTTAGATAGGTGGACCCTCTGGGGAGATACGCAGTATTTT. Its protein is CASSLDRWTLWGDTQYF. Full variable domain (outside the CDR3, taken from reference TRBV11-3 and TRBJ2-3): EAGVVQSPRYKIIEKKQPVAFWCNPISGHNTLYWYLQNLGQGPELLIRYENEEAVDDSQLPKDRFSAERLKGVDSTLKIQPAELGDSAVYLCASSLDRWTLWGDTQYFGPGTRLTVL.

This clonotype was recorded at least ten times. The chain carries TRBV7-2 and TRBJ2-5; TRBD1 matches 8 bases. CDR3 length: 17 residues. Germline V gives CDR1 SGHTA, CDR2 FQGNSA. V lost 4 bases and J lost 5; bases outside the gene matches: 15. The CDR3 sequence is CASSSRTGSSSSETQYF. In nucleotides, the CDR3 is TGTGCCAGCAGCTCCAGGACAGGGTCGAGCTCGAGCGAGACCCAGTACTTC.

The chain recombines TRBV29-1 with TRBJ2-5; D call uncertain. V gave up 5 bases and J gave up 3 bases, with 7 bases separating them. CDR1 and CDR2 from the germline V gene are SQVTM and ANQGSEA. The CDR3 is made up of 11 amino acids. As DNA, the CDR3 is TGCAGCGTTTTCCCTGAAGAGACCCAGTACTTC. It is translated as CSVFPEETQYF. Complete variable domain (other parts from reference TRBV29-1 and TRBJ2-5): SAVISQKPSRDICQRGTSLTIQCQVDSQVTMMFWYRQQPGQSLTLIATANQGSEATYESGFVIDKFPISRPNLTFSTLTVSNMSPEDSSIYLCSVFPEETQYFGPGTRLLVL.

Turning to this clonotype: A much larger clonotype is one base distant, so this may be a read error. The rearrangement links TRBV29-1 to TRBJ2-7; 11 bases agree with TRBD2. V lost 6 bases to trimming and J lost 9 bases; unmatched junction nucleotides: 13. CDR3 size: 14 residues. Per germline, CDR1 SQVTM and CDR2 ANQGSEA. CDR3 amino acids: CSVGELAGGGGQYF. The CDR3, as DNA: TGCAGCGTGGGGGAGCTAGCGGGAGGAGGTGGGCAGTACTTC.

The chain couples TRBV7-3 to TRBJ2-6; 12 nucleotides line up with TRBD2. CDR1 is SGHTA and CDR2 is FQGTGA in the germline V gene. V lost 5 bases to trimming and J lost 6 bases; unmatched junction nucleotides: 8. CDR3 length equals 17 residues. CDR3 in amino acids: CASSPGLAGYEANVLTF. CDR3 sequence (DNA): TGTGCCAGCAGCCCCGGACTAGCGGGGTATGAGGCCAACGTCCTGACTTTC.

This clonotype was found a few times. V usage is TRBV6-1 and J usage is TRBJ1-1; 7 positions match TRBD1. Germline V gene sequence: CDR1 MNHNS, CDR2 SASEGT. The CDR3 runs to 15 residues. Germline trimming cut 5 bases from V and 0 bases from J; bases unmatched to any gene: 6. CDR3: CASSWDSLLNTEAFF. In DNA, the CDR3 is TGTGCCAGCAGTTGGGACAGCTTATTGAACACTGAAGCTTTCTTT.

As to this clonotype: The junction departs from germline at one end; a sequencing error may be responsible. The V call is TRBV2, the J call TRBJ2-1; tentatively, D is TRBD1 (6 bases). CDR3 size: 13 residues. CDR1 SNHLY and CDR2 FYNNEI come from the germline V gene. The CDR3 coding sequence is TGTGCCAACAGTCGAACAGGGTGGAATGAGCAGTTCTTC. This encodes CANSRTGWNEQFF.

This clonotype was seen a few times. This rearrangement joins TRBV9 to TRBJ2-2; no reliable D call. The ends were cut back, 3 bases at V and 2 bases at J, with 14 bases in the middle. CDR3 size: 16 residues. Germline V lookup: CDR1 SGDLS, CDR2 YYNGEE. CDR3 DNA: TGTGCCAGCAGCGCTACAGCCCTTCAAAACACCGGGGAGCTGTTTTTT. As protein: CASSATALQNTGELFF. Complete variable domain (other parts from reference TRBV9 and TRBJ2-2): DSGVTQTPKHLITATGQRVTLRCSPRSGDLSVYWYQQSLDQGLQFLIQYYNGEERAKGNILERFSAQQFPDLHSELNLSSLELGDSALYFCASSATALQNTGELFFGEGSRLTVL.

The CDR3: CASSQVGTGASNTEAFF. Written as DNA, the CDR3 is TGCGCCAGCAGCCAAGTAGGGACAGGGGCTTCGAACACTGAAGCTTTCTTT. The chain joins TRBV4-1 to TRBJ1-1; 10 nucleotides agree with TRBD1. The CDR3 runs to 17 residues. The junction had 6 bases not matched to a gene; V was cut back by 1 base and J by 1 base. CDR1 is MGHRA and CDR2 is YSYEKL in the germline V gene.

The J gene is TRBJ2-7, the V gene TRBV6-1, with TRBD2 matching 8 bases. Trimming at V came to 7 bases and at J to 3 bases, leaving 14 bases not matched to a gene. In germline, CDR1 is MNHNS, CDR2 SASEGT. The CDR3 is 16 residues long. CDR3 loop: CASTPSRRGGFYEQYF. The CDR3 coding sequence is TGTGCCAGCACCCCCTCGCGCCGCGGGGGGTTCTACGAGCAGTACTTC.

This clonotype was recorded many times. The J gene is TRBJ2-2, the V gene TRBV20-1; 10 bases align to TRBD2. This CDR3 spans 16 amino acids. V was pared by 1 base and J by 6 bases, with 8 bases of the junction left unmatched. Per the germline V gene, CDR1 is DFQATT and CDR2 is SNEGSKA (reference sequence). CDR3 region: CSARGDSGRFAGELFF. CDR3 nucleotides: TGCAGTGCTAGAGGCGATAGCGGGAGGTTTGCCGGGGAGCTGTTTTTT.

The rearrangement uses TRBV20-1 and TRBJ2-4; 10 bases are shared with TRBD1. This CDR3 is 16 amino acids long. Germline values: CDR1 DFQATT, CDR2 SNEGSKA (reference sequence). V was pared by 6 bases and J by 2 bases, with 10 bases of the junction left unmatched. The CDR3 protein is CSAPTGQGYSKNIQYF. The CDR3 DNA is TGCAGTGCCCCTACGGGACAGGGGTATTCCAAAAACATTCAGTACTTC.

This clonotype was observed many times. The chain recombines TRBV12-3 or TRBV12-4 with TRBJ2-1; 11 bases are a match to TRBD2. The junction had 5 bases not matched to a gene; V was cut back by 6 bases and J by 4 bases. The CDR3 spans 15 residues. CDR3 DNA: TGTGCCAGCAGCCCTCGGACTAGCGGGTACAATGAGCAGTTCTTC. This sequence encodes CASSPRTSGYNEQFF.

The table lists this clonotype with many counts. This chain connects TRBV3-1 to TRBJ2-1, with D unresolved. The CDR3 is 14 residues long. V was shortened by 2 bases and J by 6 bases, with 11 bases between the two germline ends. CDR1 is LGHDT and CDR2 is YNNKEL in the germline V gene (reference sequence). The CDR3 region is CASSQSIVINEQFF. The CDR3 bases are TGTGCCAGCAGCCAATCTATAGTGATCAATGAGCAGTTCTTC.

V is TRBV6-2 or TRBV6-3 and J is TRBJ1-1, with 7 bases fitting TRBD1. CDR1 MNHEY and CDR2 SVGEGT come from the germline V gene. With 0 bases clipped from V and 10 bases from J, the junction kept 5 bases outside the gene matches. The length of the CDR3 is 13 residues. Here the CDR3 DNA reads TGTGCCAGCAGTTACTCGAGGGGGCAGGTAGCTTTCTTT. The encoded protein is CASSYSRGQVAFF.

This clonotype showed up just once. The chain joins TRBV29-1 to TRBJ2-5, with 9 bases lining up with TRBD2. After removal of 7 bases from V and 0 bases from J, the junction contained 12 bases not matched to a gene. The CDR3 extends over 16 amino acids. Germline V gene data show CDR1 as SQVTM and CDR2 as ANQGSEA. The CDR3 loop reads CSAIYQREEYQETQYF. The CDR3 region has the DNA TGCAGCGCAATCTACCAGCGGGAGGAGTACCAAGAGACCCAGTACTTC.

The chain carries TRBV18 and TRBJ2-7; TRBD2 matches 10 bases. This CDR3 is built from 14 residues. V shed 4 bases and J 2 bases; nucleotides not matched to a gene: 2. Germline values: CDR1 KGHSH, CDR2 LQKENI. Here the CDR3 reads CASSLSGRPYEQYF. In DNA form, the CDR3 reads TGTGCCAGCTCACTTAGCGGGAGGCCCTACGAGCAGTACTTC. The variable domain in full, with the rest retrieved from reference TRBV18 and TRBJ2-7, is NAGVMQNPRHLVRRRGQEARLRCSPMKGHSHVYWYRQLPEEGLKFMVYLQKENIIDESGMPKERFSAEFPKEGPSILRIQQVVRGDSAAYFCASSLSGRPYEQYFGPGTRLTVT.

V is TRBV24-1 and J is TRBJ2-1, with TRBD1 identical over 8 bases. The V and J ends lost 7 bases and 7 bases, in that order; junction bases with no gene match: 8. The CDR3 is 14 residues long. Germline values: CDR1 KGHDR, CDR2 SFDVKD. The CDR3, as DNA: TGTGCCACCAGAGGGACAGGCGAGGGTAATGAGCAGTTCTTC. Amino acid sequence: CATRGTGEGNEQFF.

The chain joins TRBV7-8 to TRBJ1-4; a possible D gene is TRBD1 (5 bases). The germline gives CDR1 SGHVS, CDR2 FQNEAQ. Trimming removed 5 bases from V and 4 bases from J, with 17 bases in between. This CDR3 is 16 amino acids long. The CDR3 sequence is CASSPRAGQYNEKLFF. The CDR3 region has the DNA TGTGCCAGCAGCCCCAGAGCCGGACAATATAATGAAAAACTGTTTTTT. Drawing the rest from reference TRBV7-8 and TRBJ1-4, the complete variable domain is GAGVSQSPRYKVAKRGQDVALRCDPISGHVSLFWYQQALGQGPEFLTYFQNEAQLDKSGLPSDRFFAERPEGSVSTLKIQRTQQEDSAVYLCASSPRAGQYNEKLFFGSGTQLSVL.

In its sample, this clonotype was seen many times. V gene TRBV28 combines with J gene TRBJ1-3; the D is unclear. Deletions cut 2 bases from V and 1 base from J, with 3 bases between. Germline CDR1 and CDR2: MDHEN and SYDVKM. CDR3 size: 13 residues. The CDR3 sequence is CASSLGSGNTIYF. DNA of the CDR3: TGTGCCAGCAGTTTAGGGTCTGGAAACACCATATATTTT. Looking up the rest from reference TRBV28 and TRBJ1-3 gives the full variable domain: DVKVTQSSRYLVKRTGEKVFLECVQDMDHENMFWYRQDPGLGLRLIYFSYDVKMKEKGDIPEGYSVSREKKERFSLILESASTNQTSMYLCASSLGSGNTIYFGEGSWLTVV.